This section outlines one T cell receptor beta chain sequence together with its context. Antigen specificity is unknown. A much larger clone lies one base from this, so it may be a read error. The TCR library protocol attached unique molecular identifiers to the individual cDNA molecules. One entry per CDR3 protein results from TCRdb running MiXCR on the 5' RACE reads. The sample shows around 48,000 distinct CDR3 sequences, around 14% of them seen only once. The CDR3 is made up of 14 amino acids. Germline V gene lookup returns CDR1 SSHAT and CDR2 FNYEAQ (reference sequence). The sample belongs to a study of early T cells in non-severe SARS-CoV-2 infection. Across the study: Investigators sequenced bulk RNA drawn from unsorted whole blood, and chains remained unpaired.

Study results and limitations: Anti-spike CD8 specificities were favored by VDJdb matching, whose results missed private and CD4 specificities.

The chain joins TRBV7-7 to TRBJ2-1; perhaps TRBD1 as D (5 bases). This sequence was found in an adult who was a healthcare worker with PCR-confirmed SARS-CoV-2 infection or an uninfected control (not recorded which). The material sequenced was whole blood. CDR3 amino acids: CASSLLERGHEQSF. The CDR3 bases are TGTGCCAGCAGCTTACTAGAACGAGGACATGAGCAGTCCTTC.